A single TCR beta chain is shown here with its context. This sample is part of a study of shared clonotypes between healthy human individuals. Scientists sequenced DNA from unsorted PBMC on ten immunoSEQ deep assay plates. Clones were sequenced by immunoSEQ multiplex PCR, and TCRdb holds only the in-frame ones, with some missing. The repertoire holds about half a million clones, with 70% to 85% as singletons. Germline lookup yields CDR1 SNHLY and CDR2 FYNNEI. Trimming cost V 5 bases and J 4 bases; bases outside gene matches: 8. This CDR3 is built from 15 residues. The chain has TRBV2 and TRBJ1-1, with TRBD1 identical over 9 bases. The receptor's source is a woman aged 40 to 55 in good health. Some clones in this sample may be carry-over from other donors' samples. Sample: PBMCs. In DNA, the CDR3 is TGTGCCAGCAGTCCTTTTACAGGGGGCGGCACTGAAGCTTTCTTT. Encoded protein: CASSPFTGGGTEAFF.